The 12 T cell receptor beta chains in this list originate from one sample, sequenced in a study of cytomegalovirus exposure and HLA in healthy donors. 60 Vbeta and 13 Jbeta primers were used in PCR. The protocol was immunoSEQ multiplex PCR, while the TCRdb copy is restricted to in-frame clones and leaves out a portion. Among 100,000 to 150,000 clones listed, 70% to 85% were seen once. The specimen sequenced was PBMCs. Receptor source: a female donor in good health and CMV-seronegative.

CDR3 amino acids: CASSKGEGEVSNQPQHF. The CDR3 DNA reads TGTGCCAGCAGCAAAGGAGAGGGGGAAGTAAGCAATCAGCCCCAGCATTTT. V gene TRBV21-1 combines with J gene TRBJ1-5; TRBD1, the table's D call, lacks a check against the DNA. TRBV21-1 corresponds to a pseudogene. This CDR3 contains 17 residues.

The chain carries TRBV11-2 and TRBJ1-4, with unresolved D. The CDR3 covers 11 residues. V lost 3 bases, J lost 7 bases, and 3 bases lay in between. From germline, CDR1 is SGHAT and CDR2 FQNNGV. The CDR3 DNA reads TGTGCCAGCAGCTTCGGTGAAAAACTGTTTTTT. Protein product: CASSFGEKLFF.

The chain combines TRBV7-2 with TRBJ2-1, with TRBD2 matching over 10 bases. CDR3 length equals 15 residues. J was trimmed by 5 bases and V by 5 bases; bases with no gene match: 6. CDR1 is SGHTA and CDR2 is FQGNSA in the germline V gene. The CDR3 here is CASSHDSGGDNEQFF. In nucleotides, the CDR3 is TGTGCCAGCAGCCACGACAGCGGGGGGGACAATGAGCAGTTCTTC.

V gene TRBV9 combines with J gene TRBJ2-1; D gene uncertain. This CDR3 has 16 residues. Germline loops: CDR1 SGDLS, CDR2 YYNGEE. V was pared by 0 bases and J by 0 bases, with 10 bases between. Written as DNA, the CDR3 is TGTGCCAGCAGCGTAGATGGAGCACACTCCTACAATGAGCAGTTCTTC. It specifies CASSVDGAHSYNEQFF. Full variable domain (rest looked up from reference TRBV9 and TRBJ2-1): DSGVTQTPKHLITATGQRVTLRCSPRSGDLSVYWYQQSLDQGLQFLIQYYNGEERAKGNILERFSAQQFPDLHSELNLSSLELGDSALYFCASSVDGAHSYNEQFFGPGTRLTVL.

The chain carries TRBV5-4 and TRBJ2-2; 14 nucleotides align to TRBD2. This CDR3 region has 18 residues. In germline, CDR1 is SGHNT, CDR2 YYREEE (reference sequence). The junction had 6 bases not matched to a gene; V was cut back by 4 bases and J by 1 base. CDR3 in amino acids: CASSPRLAGGMNTGELFF. CDR3 DNA sequence: TGTGCCAGCAGCCCAAGACTAGCGGGAGGGATGAACACCGGGGAGCTGTTTTTT.

The genes are TRBV2 and TRBJ2-3; D not certain. The ends were cut back, 1 base at V and 8 bases at J, with 7 bases in the middle. Germline loops: CDR1 SNHLY, CDR2 FYNNEI. The CDR3 covers 12 residues. This chain's CDR3 is CASSEGAITQYF. The CDR3 DNA follows: TGTGCCAGCAGTGAAGGTGCGATTACGCAGTATTTT.

CDR3 residues: CASSLGGGGLTNTEAFF. CDR3 bases: TGTGCCAGCAGCTTAGGAGGGGGGGGTCTTACGAACACTGAAGCTTTCTTT. V usage is TRBV7-9 and J usage is TRBJ1-1; maybe TRBD1 (6 bases). The V end lost 1 base, the J end lost 1 base, and 16 bases lay between the germline ends. Germline V lookup: CDR1 SEHNR, CDR2 FQNEAQ (reference sequence). There are 17 residues in the CDR3.

The chain employs TRBV28 and TRBJ1-5; 9 bases are shared with TRBD1. The CDR3 length is 14 residues. The V gene end was trimmed by 8 bases and the J gene end by 5 bases; junction bases not matched to a gene: 7. Germline assignment: CDR1 MDHEN and CDR2 SYDVKM. The chain's CDR3 is CASRGTGGYQPQHF. The CDR3 coding sequence is TGTGCCAGCCGCGGCACAGGGGGCTATCAGCCCCAGCATTTT.

The chain carries TRBV28 and TRBJ2-7; 9 nucleotides align to TRBD1. The CDR3 length is 15 residues. The germline gives CDR1 MDHEN, CDR2 SYDVKM. V trimming: 5 bases; J trimming: 3 bases; junction bases outside the gene matches: 8. Written as DNA, the CDR3 is TGTGCCAGCAGTCGCCCCGGGACAGGGTTCTACGAGCAGTACTTC. Translating gives CASSRPGTGFYEQYF.

J is TRBJ2-1 and V is TRBV28; 11 positions agree with TRBD2. This CDR3 comprises 16 residues. Germline lookup yields CDR1 MDHEN and CDR2 SYDVKM. After removal of 2 bases from V and 5 bases from J, the junction contained 5 bases not matched to a gene. CDR3: CASSLPGLAGNNEQFF. For the CDR3, the DNA is TGTGCCAGCAGTTTACCCGGACTAGCGGGTAACAATGAGCAGTTCTTC.

The V gene is TRBV4-2, the J gene TRBJ2-3, with 13 nucleotides matching TRBD2. This CDR3 is 15 amino acids long. V dropped 4 bases and J dropped 6; count of bases not matched to a gene: 4. CDR1 is LGHNA, CDR2 YNFKEQ, per germline. CDR3 amino acids: CASSRGLAGEDTQYF. The CDR3 nucleotides read TGTGCCAGCAGCCGCGGACTAGCGGGAGAGGATACGCAGTATTTT.

This clone was detected only once. J is TRBJ2-7 and V is TRBV30; no clear D gene. The germline V and J ends were trimmed by 3 bases and 3 bases, with 9 bases remaining between them. This CDR3 contains 12 residues. CDR1 is GTSNPN, CDR2 SVGIG, per germline (reference sequence). CDR3 protein: CAWRLLDYEQYF. As DNA, the CDR3 is TGTGCCTGGAGACTTCTAGACTACGAGCAGTACTTC.